These 24 T cell receptor beta chains share one sample of origin, sequenced in a study of T-cell memory formation after mild COVID-19. MiXCR, applied by TCRdb to the 5' RACE reads, yields one record per CDR3 protein. The sample carries 190,000 or so distinct CDR3 sequences, about a fifth recorded once. Sequences were obtained from PBMCs or a T cell subset sorted from them (not recorded which). The receptors originated from an adult woman who had mild COVID-19 (a few samples of this study predate the infection). Cell type and time point are not known.

This clonotype has more than one count but fewer than ten. The chain combines TRBV4-3 with TRBJ2-1, with D uncertain. Germline loops: CDR1 LGHNA, CDR2 YSLEER. The CDR3 has 15 amino acids. The V end lost 4 bases, the J end lost 2 bases, and 12 bases lay between the germline ends. The CDR3 protein is CASSPDRATYNEQFF. CDR3 DNA: TGCGCCAGCAGCCCGGACCGGGCCACCTACAATGAGCAGTTCTTC.

The chain joins TRBV21-1 to TRBJ2-1; the listed D gene, TRBD1, was not tested against the DNA. TRBV21-1 constitutes a pseudogene. The CDR3 sequence is 13 residues long. In nucleotides, the CDR3 is TGTGCCAGCCGGGACAGGGCCTACAATGAGCAGTTCTTC. Translated: CASRDRAYNEQFF.

The chain has TRBV4-1 and TRBJ2-5; TRBD2 matches at 14 bases. The CDR3 has 17 amino acids. V shed 4 bases, J shed 5 bases, and the junction held 9 bases outside the gene matches. Germline CDR1 MGHRA, CDR2 YSYEKL. The CDR3 sequence is CASSPRLAGGLRETQYF. The CDR3 DNA is TGCGCCAGCAGCCCCAGACTAGCGGGGGGGCTCCGGGAGACCCAGTACTTC.

The chain recombines TRBV24-1 with TRBJ1-1, with D hard to call. This CDR3 spans 13 amino acids. Germline V lookup: CDR1 KGHDR, CDR2 SFDVKD. The germline V and J ends were trimmed by 4 bases and 5 bases, with 10 bases remaining between them. Written as DNA, the CDR3 is TGTGCCACCAGTGAACAAGGAGGGACTGAAGCTTTCTTT. Its translation: CATSEQGGTEAFF.

The J gene is TRBJ2-1, the V gene TRBV4-2, with 11 bases that match TRBD2. The germline gives CDR1 LGHNA, CDR2 YNFKEQ. V shed 1 base, J shed 1 base, and the junction held 6 bases outside the gene matches. This CDR3 spans 18 amino acids. CDR3: CASSQGGGLADSYNEQFF. CDR3 nucleotides: TGTGCCAGCAGCCAAGGAGGGGGACTAGCGGATTCCTACAATGAGCAGTTCTTC.

The chain recombines TRBV4-1 with TRBJ2-3; 14 nucleotides align to TRBD2. This CDR3 contains 17 residues. Germline V CDR1 and CDR2: MGHRA, YSYEKL. The ends lost 6 bases at V and 6 bases at J; junction bases unmatched: 11. CDR3: CASSLGLAGVSQDTQYF. The DNA for the CDR3 is TGCGCCAGCAGTCTGGGACTAGCGGGGGTGAGCCAGGATACGCAGTATTTT.

The V gene is TRBV7-9, the J gene TRBJ1-1, with D possibly matching TRBD1 (5 bases). The V end was cut by 2 bases, the J end by 4 bases, with 14 bases between. The germline gives CDR1 SEHNR, CDR2 FQNEAQ (reference sequence). The CDR3 loop spans 15 amino acids. CDR3 nucleotide sequence: TGTGCCAGCAGCTTAATGGTGGGACCGGGCACTGAAGCTTTCTTT. Translating gives CASSLMVGPGTEAFF.

Here the CDR3 DNA reads TGTGCCAGCAGCTCCAGACAGGATCAGCCAAATGGCTACACCTTC. Translated, it gives CASSSRQDQPNGYTF. The chain joins TRBV7-6 to TRBJ1-2, with D possibly being TRBD1 (6 bases). The V gene lost 4 bases and the J gene lost 6 bases, with 18 bases spanning the gap. Germline V lookup: CDR1 SGHVS, CDR2 FNYEAQ. The CDR3 extends over 15 amino acids.

This chain joins TRBV6-5 and TRBJ2-1; 9 bases are shared with TRBD2. The CDR3 length is 14 residues. J was trimmed by 8 bases and V by 5 bases; bases with no gene match: 7. Per germline, CDR1 MNHEY and CDR2 SVGAGI. In DNA form, the CDR3 reads TGTGCCAGCAGTAACCTAGCGGGAAACTATGAGCAGTTCTTC. It encodes CASSNLAGNYEQFF.

The chain joins TRBV24-1 to TRBJ2-3; 10 nucleotides agree with TRBD2. Germline V gene data show CDR1 as KGHDR and CDR2 as SFDVKD. J was trimmed by 4 bases and V by 3 bases; bases with no gene match: 6. The CDR3 is made up of 16 amino acids. The CDR3 sequence is CATSDPAGGPSDTQYF. CDR3 coding DNA: TGTGCCACCAGTGATCCAGCGGGGGGGCCGTCAGATACGCAGTATTTT.

The chain carries TRBV7-9 and TRBJ1-2; TRBD1 might be the D (6 bases). Germline V gene data show CDR1 as SEHNR and CDR2 as FQNEAQ (reference sequence). The ends were cut back, 5 bases at V and 4 bases at J, with 20 bases in the middle. The CDR3 contains 16 residues. The chain's CDR3 is CASSPPVGQTFYGYTF. Here the CDR3 DNA reads TGTGCCAGCAGCCCCCCCGTTGGACAGACCTTCTATGGCTACACCTTC.

The chain links TRBV10-3 to TRBJ2-7, with D perhaps matching TRBD1 or TRBD2 (5 bases each). CDR1 and CDR2 from the germline V gene are ENHRY and SYGVKD. The V end was cut by 6 bases, the J end by 5 bases, with 8 bases between. The CDR3 sequence is 11 residues long. The CDR3 spells CAISPGHEQYF. Here the CDR3 DNA reads TGTGCCATCAGCCCGGGACACGAGCAGTACTTC.

This rearrangement joins TRBV9 to TRBJ2-2, with 9 bases matching TRBD1. With 0 bases clipped from V and 6 bases from J, the junction kept 18 bases outside the gene matches. From germline, CDR1 is SGDLS and CDR2 YYNGEE. This CDR3 has 20 residues. The CDR3 here is CASSVALGQGNHGGSGELFF. In DNA form, the CDR3 reads TGTGCCAGCAGCGTAGCTTTGGGACAGGGTAATCACGGGGGTTCCGGGGAGCTGTTTTTT.

This clonotype occurred a few times. The V and J genes are TRBV27 and TRBJ2-7, with D perhaps given as TRBD1 or TRBD2 (5 bases each). The germline V gene has CDR1 MNHEY and CDR2 SMNVEV (reference sequence). The CDR3 runs to 14 residues. Trimming stripped 7 bases from V and 7 bases from J, with 20 bases between. In DNA, the CDR3 is TGTGCCAGCACCCTATCGGGACCATGGGGGGAGCAGTACTTC. Translated, it gives CASTLSGPWGEQYF.

The chain employs TRBV6-2 or TRBV6-3 and TRBJ2-7; D remains unclear. This CDR3 has 12 amino acids. Germline V gives CDR1 MNHEY, CDR2 SVGEGT. With 2 bases removed from V and 1 base from J, the gap between germline ends came to 3 bases. The CDR3: CASSYTSYEQYF. CDR3 in DNA: TGTGCCAGCAGTTACACTTCCTACGAGCAGTACTTC.

This clonotype was counted a few times. The chain combines TRBV5-1 with TRBJ2-3; 9 bases align to TRBD2. This CDR3 spans 16 amino acids. V was pared by 2 bases and J by 2 bases, with 6 bases of the junction left unmatched. From germline, CDR1 is SGHRS and CDR2 YFSETQ. The CDR3 loop reads CASSFISGGSTDTQYF. CDR3 DNA sequence: TGCGCCAGCAGCTTTATCAGCGGGGGGTCCACAGATACGCAGTATTTT.

This sequence joins TRBV4-1 and TRBJ1-4; D gene unclear. Per the germline V gene, CDR1 is MGHRA and CDR2 is YSYEKL. V was shortened by 3 bases and J by 2 bases, with 10 bases between the two germline ends. There are 15 residues in the CDR3. This chain's CDR3 is CASSQSDVTNEKLFF. For the CDR3, the DNA is TGCGCCAGCAGCCAGTCGGACGTGACTAATGAAAAACTGTTTTTT.

The chain links TRBV18 to TRBJ1-2; possible D gene TRBD1, 5 bases. Trimming took off 3 bases at V and 5 bases at J, with 10 bases between the two ends. Germline lookup yields CDR1 KGHSH and CDR2 LQKENI. The CDR3 runs 13 residues. CDR3 in DNA: TGTGCCAGCTCACCGGAGGGGTCTTATGGCTACACCTTC. Protein product: CASSPEGSYGYTF. Complete variable domain (other parts from reference TRBV18 and TRBJ1-2): NAGVMQNPRHLVRRRGQEARLRCSPMKGHSHVYWYRQLPEEGLKFMVYLQKENIIDESGMPKERFSAEFPKEGPSILRIQQVVRGDSAAYFCASSPEGSYGYTFGSGTRLTVV.

The chain links TRBV7-8 to TRBJ2-1; D perhaps matches TRBD1 (6 bases). Trimming removed 5 bases from V and 0 bases from J, with 11 bases in between. The CDR3 consists of 15 residues. Germline CDR1 reads SGHVS; CDR2 reads FQNEAQ. The CDR3 sequence is CASSRDTSSYNEQFF. CDR3 nucleotides: TGTGCCAGCAGCCGGGACACAAGCTCCTACAATGAGCAGTTCTTC.

The J gene is TRBJ2-7, the V gene TRBV4-3; 9 nucleotides agree with TRBD2. Germline V gene sequence: CDR1 LGHNA, CDR2 YSLEER. V shed 0 bases, J shed 5 bases, and the junction held 8 bases outside the gene matches. The CDR3 length is 16 residues. The CDR3 DNA sequence: TGCGCCAGCAGCCAAGATAGCGGGAGTCACACCGACGAGCAGTACTTC. Amino acids: CASSQDSGSHTDEQYF.

The rearrangement links TRBV15 to TRBJ2-7, with TRBD1 matching 8 bases. After removal of 8 bases from V and 4 bases from J, the junction contained 10 bases not matched to a gene. The CDR3 runs 14 residues. Germline-derived CDR1 and CDR2 are LNHNV and YYDKDF (reference sequence). CDR3 in DNA: TGTGCCACCGCGAGGGACAGGAAAGATTACGAGCAGTACTTC. Translated, it gives CATARDRKDYEQYF.

This sequence joins TRBV4-3 and TRBJ1-2; D not certain. Germline CDR1 reads LGHNA; CDR2 reads YSLEER. The ends were cut back, 0 bases at V and 4 bases at J, with 12 bases in the middle. This CDR3 is built from 15 residues. The CDR3 sequence is CASSQDSGASYGYTF. The CDR3 nucleotides are TGCGCCAGCAGCCAAGATTCGGGCGCAAGCTATGGCTACACCTTC.

The chain has TRBV4-3 and TRBJ2-3; possibly TRBD2 for D (6 bases). The V gene lost 0 bases and the J gene lost 3 bases, with 10 bases spanning the gap. Germline V gives CDR1 LGHNA, CDR2 YSLEER. The CDR3 covers 15 residues. CDR3 DNA sequence: TGCGCCAGCAGCCAAGATACCCTAGCGACAGATACGCAGTATTTT. This sequence encodes CASSQDTLATDTQYF.

The chain links TRBV6-5 to TRBJ1-1, with TRBD1 matching 7 bases. Germline V CDR1 and CDR2: MNHEY, SVGAGI. CDR3 length: 15 amino acids. Trimming removed 1 base from V and 1 base from J; junction bases left unmatched: 3. This CDR3 reads CASSYFDRANTEAFF. CDR3 bases: TGTGCCAGCAGTTACTTCGACAGGGCGAACACTGAAGCTTTCTTT.